The 30 T cell receptor beta chains presented below share a single source sample, sequenced in a study of beta chain features in type 1 diabetes (dated by TCRdb to 2017 to 2018). Library construction relied on the immunoSEQ multiplex PCR assay. All of the isolated RNA was reverse transcribed with the High Capacity cDNA Reverse Transcription Kit, so expressed TCRB transcripts were sequenced. Drawn from immuneACCESS, this table holds only the in-frame rearrangements with V and J called that TCRdb kept. Clones are partly lost; checked studies trace under half to an unresolved V gene and leave the rest unexplained. In all, the sample holds 860,000 or so clones, and roughly a sixth of those were seen once. Together, the top ten hold 0.023% of the sample. The sample was naive CD4+ T cells from blood. The cell subset or site label, as the study defines it: true naive CD4+ T cells. These receptors originate from a woman aged 18-30 years in good health.

The chain couples TRBV2 to TRBJ2-1, with 9 bases identical to TRBD1. Trimming removed 5 bases from V and 16 bases from J; junction bases left unmatched: 6. In germline, CDR1 is SNHLY, CDR2 FYNNEI. The CDR3 totals 11 residues. This CDR3 is CASSPGTGLFF. The CDR3 bases are TGTGCCAGCAGTCCAGGGACAGGGTTATTCTTC.

This sequence joins TRBV7-9 and TRBJ2-5; 12 nucleotides align to TRBD2. The last part of the DNA fits TRBJ2-7 better; the J call may be wrong. The CDR3 spans 16 residues. Looked up from germline, CDR1 is SEHNR and CDR2 is FQNEAQ (reference sequence). The CDR3 loop reads CASSDRTSGTGYEQYF. CDR3 bases: TGTGCCAGCAGCGACCGGACTAGCGGGACCGGGTACGAGCAGTACTTC.

This clone was recorded once. The genes are TRBV6-1 and TRBJ2-3; possible D gene TRBD2, 7 bases. Between the trimmed V and J ends, which lost 8 bases and 1 base, there was a span of 13 bases. The CDR3 is 14 residues long. Germline V lookup: CDR1 MNHNS, CDR2 SASEGT. CDR3 coding DNA: TGTGCCAGCCCCGCGGGGGCGCGCACAGATACGCAGTATTTT. It translates to CASPAGARTDTQYF.

J is TRBJ1-1 and V is TRBV7-9; D gene uncertain. Germline V gene sequence: CDR1 SEHNR, CDR2 FQNEAQ (reference sequence). This CDR3 is 12 amino acids long. V lost 3 bases to trimming and J lost 6 bases, with 8 bases between them. The CDR3 DNA reads as TGTGCCAGCAGCTTTCGCCCTTCTGAAGCTTTCTTT. Protein: CASSFRPSEAFF.

The chain has TRBV5-1 and TRBJ2-5; D may be TRBD1 (5 bases). CDR1 and CDR2 (germline): SGHRS, YFSETQ. Deletions cut 5 bases from V and 5 bases from J, with 16 bases between. The CDR3 totals 14 residues. CDR3 protein: CASRGQATMETQYF. In DNA form, the CDR3 reads TGCGCCAGCAGGGGGCAGGCAACTATGGAGACCCAGTACTTC. The full variable domain, in which reference TRBV5-1 and TRBJ2-5 provide the parts outside the CDR3, is KAGVTQTPRYLIKTRGQQVTLSCSPISGHRSVSWYQQTPGQGLQFLFEYFSETQRNKGNFPGRFSGRQFSNSRSEMNVSTLELGDSALYLCASRGQATMETQYFGPGTRLLVL.

V usage is TRBV28 and J usage is TRBJ2-1; 10 bases are a match to TRBD1. V was clipped by 2 bases and J by 0 bases; unmatched bases: 10. The CDR3 consists of 19 residues. CDR1 is MDHEN, CDR2 SYDVKM, per germline. This CDR3 is CASSLLGTGAPASYNEQFF. In DNA form, the CDR3 reads TGTGCCAGCAGTTTACTCGGGACAGGGGCCCCGGCCTCCTACAATGAGCAGTTCTTC. Drawing the rest from reference TRBV28 and TRBJ2-1, the complete variable domain is DVKVTQSSRYLVKRTGEKVFLECVQDMDHENMFWYRQDPGLGLRLIYFSYDVKMKEKGDIPEGYSVSREKKERFSLILESASTNQTSMYLCASSLLGTGAPASYNEQFFGPGTRLTVL.

The chain uses TRBV11-2 and TRBJ2-7; no reliable D call. The CDR3 covers 14 residues. Trimming shortened V by 2 bases and J by 2 bases, and 10 bases separated the two germline ends. From germline, CDR1 is SGHAT and CDR2 FQNNGV. CDR3: CASSLLGSAYEQYF. CDR3 bases: TGTGCCAGCAGCTTATTGGGTTCCGCCTACGAGCAGTACTTC.

This clone was counted a few times. This sample also contains other DNA sequences that code for the same CDR3. The V and J genes are TRBV9 and TRBJ1-4; unclear D gene. Deletions cut 0 bases from V and 0 bases from J, with 6 bases between. The CDR3 length is 15 residues. CDR1 is SGDLS, CDR2 YYNGEE, per germline. The CDR3 is CASSVGGATNEKLFF. The CDR3 DNA reads TGTGCCAGCAGCGTAGGCGGTGCAACTAATGAAAAACTGTTTTTT.

There are a few counts of this clone. The CDR3 DNA follows: TGTGCCAGCAGCCAAAGCTGGACTAGCGGAGCGACCCAGTACTTC. This sequence encodes CASSQSWTSGATQYF. The chain carries TRBV7-8 and TRBJ2-5; 10 bases align to TRBD2. V shed 5 bases, J shed 7 bases, and the junction held 10 bases outside the gene matches. The CDR3 is 15 amino acids. The germline V gene has CDR1 SGHVS and CDR2 FQNEAQ.

This chain links TRBV28 with TRBJ1-5, with TRBD1 matching 12 bases. The germline CDR1 and CDR2 sequences are MDHEN and SYDVKM. This CDR3 has 16 amino acids. V was pared by 4 bases and J by 2 bases, with 3 bases of the junction left unmatched. CDR3 bases: TGTGCCAGCAGTTCCGGGACAGGGGGCGGCAATCAGCCCCAGCATTTT. This codes for CASSSGTGGGNQPQHF.

The V call is TRBV7-9, the J call TRBJ2-1; 8 positions match TRBD2. The germline V gene has CDR1 SEHNR and CDR2 FQNEAQ (reference sequence). The CDR3 contains 15 residues. The ends lost 3 bases at V and 6 bases at J; junction bases unmatched: 7. CDR3 nucleotide sequence: TGTGCCAGCAGCTTTTTCGGGAGGGCCGGCAATGAGCAGTTCTTC. This translates into CASSFFGRAGNEQFF. The whole variable domain, remainder taken from reference TRBV7-9 and TRBJ2-1, is DTGVSQNPRHKITKRGQNVTFRCDPISEHNRLYWYRQTLGQGPEFLTYFQNEAQLEKSRLLSDRFSAERPKGSFSTLEIQRTEQGDSAMYLCASSFFGRAGNEQFFGPGTRLTVL.

This clone occurred a few times. V usage is TRBV2 and J usage is TRBJ2-5; D might be TRBD1 or TRBD2, each matching 5 bases. V lost 8 bases, J lost 2 bases, and 12 bases lay in between. From germline, CDR1 is SNHLY and CDR2 FYNNEI. This CDR3 has 13 amino acids. CDR3 bases: TGTGCCAGCGGGGGAACAGTACAAGAGACCCAGTACTTC. Residues: CASGGTVQETQYF.

This clone was detected a few times. The V and J genes are TRBV25-1 and TRBJ2-7, with 10 bases aligning to TRBD1. CDR1 is MGHDK and CDR2 is SYGVNS in the germline V gene. V lost 10 bases to trimming and J lost 4 bases; unmatched junction nucleotides: 13. The CDR3 loop spans 15 amino acids. The CDR3 loop is CATRGTGVGLYEQYF. The CDR3 nucleotides read TGTGCCACCAGGGGGACAGGGGTGGGTTTGTACGAGCAGTACTTC.

This chain links TRBV25-1 with TRBJ1-5; D is unclear. Trimming pared 4 bases from V and 3 bases from J, leaving 13 bases between. Germline CDR1 MGHDK, CDR2 SYGVNS. CDR3 length equals 15 residues. In nucleotides, the CDR3 is TGTGCCAGCAGTGTCGTAGCAAACAACAATCAGCCCCAGCATTTT. This translates into CASSVVANNNQPQHF.

This chain joins TRBV18 and TRBJ2-3; no reliable D call. CDR1 and CDR2 (germline): KGHSH, LQKENI. The CDR3 extends over 15 amino acids. V lost 3 bases to trimming and J lost 6 bases, with 16 bases between them. The CDR3 is CASSPSLIEFDTQYF. The DNA for the CDR3 is TGTGCCAGCTCACCGAGCCTTATCGAGTTTGATACGCAGTATTTT.

The genes are TRBV11-3 and TRBJ1-1, with D hard to call. This CDR3 comprises 15 residues. CDR1 is SGHNT and CDR2 is YENEEA in the germline V gene. V lost 4 bases and J 1 base, leaving 13 bases between the germline ends. The CDR3 bases are TGTGCCAGCAGCTCCGGACCGATCCAGAACACTGAAGCTTTCTTT. Amino acid sequence: CASSSGPIQNTEAFF.

This clone was picked up a small number of times. The V call is TRBV11-2, the J call TRBJ2-3; 7 bases align to TRBD2. Germline V gene data show CDR1 as SGHAT and CDR2 as FQNNGV. This CDR3 region has 13 residues. V was pared by 5 bases and J by 9 bases, with 8 bases of the junction left unmatched. As DNA, the CDR3 is TGTGCCAGCAGCATGAACGAGGGACTAACGCAGTATTTT. It is translated as CASSMNEGLTQYF.

This clone showed up just a few times. The chain employs TRBV13 and TRBJ1-2, with D possibly being TRBD1 (6 bases). Deletions cut 5 bases from V and 5 bases from J, with 27 bases between. The CDR3 runs 18 residues. The germline V gene has CDR1 PRHDT and CDR2 FYEKMQ (reference sequence). The CDR3 DNA sequence: TGTGCCAGCAGCCCGGACGTGAGGGGGGCTTCAAAAGGATATGGCTACACCTTC. Protein: CASSPDVRGASKGYGYTF.

The chain links TRBV5-6 to TRBJ2-1; D is unresolved. Between the trimmed V and J ends, which lost 4 bases and 6 bases, there was a span of 26 bases. Germline V gene sequence: CDR1 SGHDT, CDR2 YYEEEE. This CDR3 region has 18 residues. The CDR3 protein is CASSGKSAFGVSANEQFF. CDR3 DNA sequence: TGTGCCAGCAGCGGAAAGTCGGCCTTTGGAGTTTCGGCCAATGAGCAGTTCTTC. The full variable domain, rest sourced from reference TRBV5-6 and TRBJ2-1, is DAGVTQSPTHLIKTRGQQVTLRCSPKSGHDTVSWYQQALGQGPQFIFQYYEEEERQRGNFPDRFSGHQFPNYSSELNVNALLLGDSALYLCASSGKSAFGVSANEQFFGPGTRLTVL.

This sequence joins TRBV10-3 and TRBJ2-7, with D possibly being TRBD1 or TRBD2 (7 bases each). CDR1 and CDR2 from the germline V gene are ENHRY and SYGVKD. This CDR3 region has 14 residues. Trimming shortened V by 6 bases and J by 3 bases, and 15 bases separated the two germline ends. CDR3 in amino acids: CAIRSDREGYEQYF. Written as DNA, the CDR3 is TGTGCCATCAGATCAGACAGGGAGGGCTACGAGCAGTACTTC.

This clone was found a few times. The chain links TRBV5-1 to TRBJ2-5; D unclear. The tail of the sequence fits TRBJ2-7 better, so the J call may be wrong. The CDR3 has 11 amino acids. Germline-derived CDR1 and CDR2 are SGHRS and YFSETQ. CDR3 sequence: CASSNNYEQYF. The CDR3 nucleotides read TGCGCCAGCAGCAATAACTACGAGCAGTACTTC.

This clone appeared a few times. The chain links TRBV6-1 to TRBJ1-1; no reliable D call. CDR3 length: 12 residues. Trimming cost V 5 bases and J 4 bases, with 8 bases left between them. Germline CDR1 and CDR2: MNHNS and SASEGT. The CDR3 region is CASSYGFTEAFF. Here the CDR3 DNA reads TGTGCCAGCAGTTATGGATTCACTGAAGCTTTCTTT.

The chain joins TRBV5-1 to TRBJ2-2; 11 nucleotides line up with TRBD2. CDR1 and CDR2 from the germline V gene are SGHRS and YFSETQ. V was pared by 4 bases and J by 0 bases, with 5 bases of the junction left unmatched. The CDR3 is 17 residues long. CDR3 sequence reads: CASSTGLAAANTGELFF. CDR3 nucleotides: TGCGCCAGCAGCACGGGACTAGCGGCCGCGAACACCGGGGAGCTGTTTTTT.

This clone was counted a few times. The J gene is TRBJ1-5, the V gene TRBV7-9; D is unresolved. The germline V gene has CDR1 SEHNR and CDR2 FQNEAQ (reference sequence). Between the trimmed V and J ends, which lost 4 bases and 0 bases, there was a span of 10 bases. The CDR3 is 15 residues long. CDR3 protein: CASSSNTNSNQPQHF. In DNA, the CDR3 is TGTGCCAGCAGCTCGAATACGAATAGCAATCAGCCCCAGCATTTT.

The chain employs TRBV7-9 and TRBJ1-1; the D is unclear. The CDR3 length is 12 residues. Trimming took 6 bases from V and 5 from J, leaving 10 bases between them. CDR1 and CDR2 (germline): SEHNR, FQNEAQ (reference sequence). In DNA, the CDR3 is TGTGCCAGCAGTAAAAGTTTAACTGAAGCTTTCTTT. Translated: CASSKSLTEAFF.

The rearrangement uses TRBV10-3 and TRBJ2-7; either TRBD1 or TRBD2 may supply D (5 bases each). V lost 5 bases and J 1 base, leaving 9 bases between the germline ends. CDR1 is ENHRY, CDR2 SYGVKD, per germline. The CDR3 totals 13 residues. CDR3 in amino acids: CAISSGLSYEQYF. The CDR3, as DNA: TGTGCCATCAGTTCGGGGCTGTCCTACGAGCAGTACTTC.

In this sample, this clone turned up a few times. The chain links TRBV11-2 to TRBJ2-7; 9 bases map to TRBD1. V dropped 1 base and J dropped 6; count of bases not matched to a gene: 13. The CDR3 has 17 residues. Germline CDR1 and CDR2: SGHAT and FQNNGV. For the CDR3, the DNA is TGTGCCAGCAGCTTAGTCCGCCGGGGACAGGGCCGAGGCGAGCAGTACTTC. Amino acids: CASSLVRRGQGRGEQYF.

This clone occurred a few times. The chain joins TRBV9 to TRBJ1-3; the D is unclear. V was cut by 2 bases and J by 0 bases, with 12 bases left in between. CDR3 size: 16 residues. The germline V gene has CDR1 SGDLS and CDR2 YYNGEE. As DNA, the CDR3 is TGTGCCAGCAGCGTCTCCCCACCTTCCTCTGGAAACACCATATATTTT. Protein: CASSVSPPSSGNTIYF.

This clone has only a few counts. The chain links TRBV11-1 to TRBJ2-7; no clear D gene. CDR3 length: 13 residues. V shed 2 bases and J shed 1 base, with 6 bases lying between them. Germline CDR1 is SGHAT and CDR2 is FQDESV (reference sequence). The CDR3 region is CASSLSGSYEQYF. CDR3 coding DNA: TGTGCCAGCAGCTTATCCGGGTCCTACGAGCAGTACTTC.

This clone showed up just a few times. The chain combines TRBV7-9 with TRBJ2-1; 9 bases agree with TRBD2. Germline loops: CDR1 SEHNR, CDR2 FQNEAQ (reference sequence). J was trimmed by 1 base and V by 0 bases; bases with no gene match: 7. The CDR3 sequence is 18 residues long. CDR3: CASSLASGSIWSYNEQFF. The CDR3 DNA reads TGTGCCAGCAGCTTAGCTAGCGGGAGTATCTGGTCCTACAATGAGCAGTTCTTC.